This TCR beta chain was documented in a study of CD8 T cells in Susac syndrome. As regards this clonotype: Antigen unknown.

Matching for age and sex applied to the controls, who were healthy donors. Through negative isolation, CD4+ and CD8+ T cells were obtained, while TEMRA cells were enriched using FACS. After extraction with the RNeasy kit, roughly 0.45 to 1 ug of the RNA was reverse transcribed using random hexamers. The amplification used immunoSEQ multiplex PCR on TCR beta CDR3; it spanned 54 Vbeta and 13 Jbeta. MiXCR was run by TCRdb on the immunoSEQ multiplex PCR reads, yielding one entry per CDR3 protein. Here the sample spans about 110,000 distinct CDR3 sequences, roughly 97% being singletons. This CDR3 has 14 residues. Trimming cost V 4 bases and J 6 bases; bases outside gene matches: 9. The germline CDR1 and CDR2 sequences are SGHRS and YFSETQ. Study-wide results and limits: The study admitted that it had a relatively small number of individuals in its TCR sequencing and HLA analysis.

This chain uses TRBV5-1 with TRBJ2-7; 8 nucleotides agree with TRBD1. Source material: CD4+ T cells from PBMCs. This TCR came from a human donor in good health. The CDR3 coding sequence is TGCGCCAGCAGCCCCGACAGGGGAGGCGGCGAGCAGTACTTC. It codes for CASSPDRGGGEQYF.